This TCR beta chain stems from a study of identifying expanded T cells in peripheral blood. Study findings and constraints: About 1.2 clones differed between technical replicates, versus around 15 and 19 over time.

On this clone itself: Its matching antigen is unknown.

Healthy donors had no documented immune events, such as infections, while sampled. Some clones are missing from TCRdb's copy, which holds only in-frame ones; the method was immunoSEQ multiplex PCR. Seen here are about 97,000 clones, 70% to 90% observed once, and the top ten hold about 15%. Germline V gives CDR1 SGHAT, CDR2 FQNNGV. J gave up 6 bases and V 4 bases, and 12 bases lay outside the gene matches. The CDR3 extends over 17 amino acids. Input material: blood. The chain uses TRBV11-2 and TRBJ2-2, with 9 nucleotides matching TRBD1. This TCR was recovered from a person aged 18 to 70 in good health. The CDR3 reads CASSSPPGQGWSGELFF. In nucleotides, the CDR3 is TGTGCCAGCAGCTCCCCTCCGGGACAGGGTTGGTCCGGGGAGCTGTTTTTT.